This T cell receptor (beta chain) appears in the sequencing data of a study of STAT3 mutations in large granular lymphocyte leukemia. Study findings and constraints: Every T-cell large granular lymphocyte leukemia patient had at least one immunodominant TCR beta clonotype.

The V end was cut by 3 bases, the J end by 7 bases, with 19 bases between. The CDR3 contains 16 residues. CDR1 MNHEY and CDR2 SVGAGI come from the germline V gene. Using immunoSEQ multiplex PCR, the repertoire was profiled, and TCRdb retains in-frame clones only, with some absent. The sample yields 9,500 to 13,000 clones, 54% seen once. Worth noting for this clone: Its antigen remains unknown.

The chain couples TRBV6-5 to TRBJ2-1; perhaps D is TRBD1 or TRBD2 (5 bases each). Sequencing was performed on peripheral blood mononuclear cells. The receptor was derived from a boy between 5 and 17 years old with T-cell large granular lymphocyte leukemia. Some clones in this sample may be carry-over from other donors' samples. CDR3: CASSYRRGGLGNEQFF. The CDR3 region has the DNA TGTGCCAGCAGTTATCGGCGTGGGGGATTGGGAAATGAGCAGTTCTTC.